Each of the 28 T cell receptor beta chains below was sequenced from the same sample in a study of blood T cell repertoires in COVID-19. The data were produced by immunoSEQ multiplex PCR, yet TCRdb's version contains in-frame clones alone and is incomplete. The table has about 220,000 clones, about 88% seen once. Specimen: peripheral blood. Every receptor here comes from a man aged 40-49 years with acute or convalescent COVID-19.

V usage is TRBV2 and J usage is TRBJ1-4, with D perhaps TRBD1 (5 bases). The V gene's germline CDR1 is SNHLY and CDR2 FYNNEI. There are 14 residues in the CDR3. Between the trimmed V and J ends, which lost 2 bases and 8 bases, there was a span of 12 bases. The CDR3 sequence: CASSEWDGGEKLFF. The CDR3 DNA reads as TGTGCCAGCAGTGAATGGGACGGGGGGGAAAAACTGTTTTTT.

This rearrangement joins TRBV19 to TRBJ2-3; D remains ambiguous. The CDR3 is 13 amino acids. V lost 4 bases and J 0 bases, leaving 5 bases between the germline ends. The germline V gene has CDR1 LNHDA and CDR2 SQIVND (reference sequence). CDR3 loop: CASSTQSTDTQYF. The DNA of the CDR3 is TGTGCCAGTAGTACACAGAGCACAGATACGCAGTATTTT.

The genes are TRBV7-2 and TRBJ1-1; a possible D gene is TRBD1 (5 bases). Germline-derived CDR1 and CDR2 are SGHTA and FQGNSA. V lost 3 bases and J lost 4, with 15 bases in between. The CDR3 has 15 amino acids. The DNA of the CDR3 is TGTGCCAGCAGCTTCAGGGCGCGGGGAGTCACTGAAGCTTTCTTT. Protein sequence: CASSFRARGVTEAFF.

The V and J genes are TRBV2 and TRBJ2-1; possible D gene TRBD2, 5 bases. Germline CDR1 reads SNHLY; CDR2 reads FYNNEI. Trimming cost V 7 bases and J 6 bases, with 7 bases left between them. CDR3 length equals 11 residues. In DNA, the CDR3 is TGTGCCAGCACGGGGTTCAATGAGCAGTTCTTC. Amino acids: CASTGFNEQFF. The variable domain in full, with the rest retrieved from reference TRBV2 and TRBJ2-1, is EPEVTQTPSHQVTQMGQEVILRCVPISNHLYFYWYRQILGQKVEFLVSFYNNEISEKSEIFDDQFSVERPDGSNFTLKIRSTKLEDSAMYFCASTGFNEQFFGPGTRLTVL.

The rearrangement joins TRBV7-3 to TRBJ2-1, with 8 bases fitting TRBD1. CDR3 length: 16 residues. Germline V gene sequence: CDR1 SGHTA, CDR2 FQGTGA. V gave up 3 bases and J gave up 4 bases; unmatched junction bases: 8. CDR3 amino acids: CASSFRRQGPYNEQFF. The CDR3 coding sequence is TGTGCCAGCAGCTTTCGGAGACAGGGGCCATACAATGAGCAGTTCTTC.

The rearrangement uses TRBV20-1 and TRBJ2-7; 8 nucleotides align to TRBD1. V lost 6 bases and J lost 7; bases outside the gene matches: 2. This CDR3 spans 10 amino acids. Germline CDR1 DFQATT, CDR2 SNEGSKA (reference sequence). This CDR3 is CSARTGEQYF. Written as DNA, the CDR3 is TGCAGTGCCAGGACAGGGGAGCAGTACTTC.

The chain is built from TRBV2 and TRBJ1-1, with unresolved D. This CDR3 region has 14 residues. Germline lookup yields CDR1 SNHLY and CDR2 FYNNEI. The V end lost 3 bases, the J end lost 3 bases, and 11 bases lay between the germline ends. The DNA of the CDR3 is TGTGCCAGCAGTGATGGTGGCAGGTACACTGAAGCTTTCTTT. Residues: CASSDGGRYTEAFF.

The chain couples TRBV10-3 to TRBJ2-3; 10 positions match TRBD1. Germline values: CDR1 ENHRY, CDR2 SYGVKD. V trimming: 4 bases; J trimming: 3 bases; junction bases outside the gene matches: 7. CDR3 length equals 16 residues. The CDR3 nucleotides are TGTGCCATCAGTGGGGGGGGACAGGGGAATACAGATACGCAGTATTTT. This sequence encodes CAISGGGQGNTDTQYF.

V usage is TRBV15 and J usage is TRBJ2-1; 7 bases agree with TRBD2. Per the germline V gene, CDR1 is LNHNV and CDR2 is YYDKDF (reference sequence). The ends lost 5 bases at V and 0 bases at J; junction bases unmatched: 7. There are 16 residues in the CDR3. The CDR3 region is CATSWTRQSSYNEQFF. CDR3 sequence (DNA): TGTGCCACCAGCTGGACTAGACAGAGCTCCTACAATGAGCAGTTCTTC.

Comments on this clone: This sample includes further DNA sequences coding for the same CDR3. The chain joins TRBV5-1 to TRBJ2-5, with TRBD2 as a possible D gene (5 bases). Germline values: CDR1 SGHRS, CDR2 YFSETQ. This CDR3 contains 13 residues. The V and J ends lost 1 base and 2 bases respectively, with 6 bases between them. CDR3 nucleotide sequence: TGCGCCAGCAGCTTGCAGCGGCAAGAGACCCAGTACTTC. Translated, it gives CASSLQRQETQYF.

The chain carries TRBV10-3 and TRBJ2-1, with D possibly being TRBD1 (6 bases). The germline V gene encodes CDR1 ENHRY and CDR2 SYGVKD. The length of the CDR3 is 14 residues. Trimming shortened V by 6 bases and J by 6 bases, and 15 bases separated the two germline ends. The CDR3 sequence: CAISASGTFNEQFF. CDR3 coding DNA: TGTGCCATCAGCGCCTCCGGGACATTCAATGAGCAGTTCTTC.

This rearrangement joins TRBV3-1 (or the pseudogene TRBV3-2) to TRBJ2-2; perhaps TRBD1 as D (5 bases). Per the germline V gene, CDR1 is LGHDT and CDR2 is YNNKEL (reference sequence). The ends were cut back, 4 bases at V and 4 bases at J, with 13 bases in the middle. This CDR3 is 15 amino acids long. CDR3 in amino acids: CASSRLDILTGELFF. The CDR3 bases are TGTGCCAGCAGCCGGCTGGACATCCTCACCGGGGAGCTGTTTTTT.

The genes are TRBV19 and TRBJ1-2; perhaps TRBD1 as D (5 bases). CDR1 and CDR2 (germline): LNHDA, SQIVND (reference sequence). The CDR3 loop spans 15 amino acids. V was cut by 8 bases and J by 1 base, with 17 bases left in between. The CDR3 DNA sequence: TGTGCCAGTCAGATGGTAGGGGCCGTTAACTATGGCTACACCTTC. Protein product: CASQMVGAVNYGYTF.

V and J are TRBV4-1 and TRBJ2-7; 8 bases fit TRBD2. This CDR3 is 16 amino acids long. Unmatched junction bases numbered 7, after V lost 3 bases and J lost 0 bases. Germline CDR1 MGHRA, CDR2 YSYEKL. The CDR3: CASSHPGTRGSYEQYF. CDR3 nucleotides: TGCGCCAGCAGCCATCCCGGGACTAGAGGCTCCTACGAGCAGTACTTC.

The chain couples TRBV28 to TRBJ2-4; the D gene is possibly TRBD1 (7 bases). The germline gives CDR1 MDHEN, CDR2 SYDVKM. CDR3 length equals 14 residues. The V end was cut by 4 bases, the J end by 3 bases, with 10 bases between. CDR3 in DNA: TGTGCCAGCAGTTCAGGGGGGATCAAAAACATTCAGTACTTC. Encoded protein: CASSSGGIKNIQYF.

The chain joins TRBV28 to TRBJ1-6; D is unclear. Trimming pared 3 bases from V and 2 bases from J, leaving 11 bases between. There are 16 residues in the CDR3. Germline-derived CDR1 and CDR2 are MDHEN and SYDVKM. The CDR3 DNA follows: TGTGCCAGCAGTTTCCCTAGTTATCCCTATAATTCACCCCTCCACTTT. As protein: CASSFPSYPYNSPLHF.

The genes are TRBV6-5 and TRBJ1-5; a possible D gene is TRBD1 (5 bases). The CDR3 consists of 15 residues. The germline V gene encodes CDR1 MNHEY and CDR2 SVGAGI. V lost 6 bases, J lost 0 bases, and 12 bases lay in between. The CDR3 here is CASRGPVNSNQPQHF. The CDR3 DNA reads as TGTGCCAGCAGGGGGCCAGTAAATAGCAATCAGCCCCAGCATTTT.

This clone was seen a single time. V usage is TRBV7-3 and J usage is TRBJ2-1, with D tentatively TRBD2 (6 bases). V lost 2 bases to trimming and J lost 9 bases, with 11 bases between them. CDR3 size: 13 residues. Germline V gene data show CDR1 as SGHTA and CDR2 as FQGTGA. CDR3 in DNA: TGTGCCAGCAGCTTAGATATGGGGGGTGAGCAGTTCTTC. It encodes CASSLDMGGEQFF.

The rearrangement links TRBV4-3 to TRBJ2-7, with a weak D call TRBD1 (6 bases). The CDR3 covers 16 residues. The V end was cut by 1 base, the J end by 0 bases, with 13 bases between. CDR1 is LGHNA and CDR2 is YSLEER in the germline V gene. The CDR3 loop is CASSQGTGYSSYEQYF. CDR3 sequence (DNA): TGCGCCAGCAGCCAAGGTACAGGGTATAGCTCCTACGAGCAGTACTTC.

The V and J genes are TRBV7-3 and TRBJ2-1; TRBD2 matches 7 bases. V gave up 4 bases and J gave up 7 bases; unmatched junction bases: 13. Germline CDR1 and CDR2: SGHTA and FQGTGA. The CDR3 has 16 residues. CDR3 sequence: CASSSPGGGASNEQFF. For the CDR3, the DNA is TGTGCCAGCAGCTCCCCTGGGGGGGGAGCTAGTAATGAGCAGTTCTTC.

This clone showed up just once. CDR3 bases: TGTGCCAGCAGCATAGGACTCCCCTCCTACAATGAGCAGTTCTTC. This gives the protein CASSIGLPSYNEQFF. V is TRBV11-3 and J is TRBJ2-1; D may be TRBD2 (5 bases). Per the germline V gene, CDR1 is SGHNT and CDR2 is YENEEA. The ends were cut back, 5 bases at V and 0 bases at J, with 11 bases in the middle. The CDR3 extends over 15 amino acids. The full variable domain, rest sourced from reference TRBV11-3 and TRBJ2-1, is EAGVVQSPRYKIIEKKQPVAFWCNPISGHNTLYWYLQNLGQGPELLIRYENEEAVDDSQLPKDRFSAERLKGVDSTLKIQPAELGDSAVYLCASSIGLPSYNEQFFGPGTRLTVL.

This chain uses TRBV5-1 with TRBJ2-5, with a tentative D call TRBD1 (6 bases). V lost 5 bases and J lost 5, with 19 bases in between. Germline lookup yields CDR1 SGHRS and CDR2 YFSETQ. CDR3 size: 15 residues. CDR3 residues: CASSGTLPLQETQYF. CDR3 nucleotides: TGCGCCAGCAGTGGGACATTACCCCTCCAGGAGACCCAGTACTTC.

The J gene is TRBJ2-3, the V gene TRBV7-9; weak D call: TRBD1 (5 bases). Per germline, CDR1 SEHNR and CDR2 FQNEAQ (reference sequence). The length of the CDR3 is 14 residues. The V and J ends lost 2 bases and 5 bases respectively, with 11 bases between them. The CDR3 loop is CASSLNQGLDTQYF. The DNA for the CDR3 is TGTGCCAGCAGCTTAAATCAGGGATTAGATACGCAGTATTTT.

V usage is TRBV18 and J usage is TRBJ2-1; 9 bases align to TRBD1. Per germline, CDR1 KGHSH and CDR2 LQKENI. The CDR3 has 13 residues. Losses at the gene ends were 6 bases for V and 5 bases for J; bases not matched to a gene: 2. CDR3 protein: CASSGQGNNEQFF. The CDR3 nucleotides read TGTGCCAGCTCGGGACAGGGAAACAATGAGCAGTTCTTC.

The chain combines TRBV13 with TRBJ2-2; 8 bases align to TRBD2. The CDR3 has 14 residues. The germline gives CDR1 PRHDT, CDR2 FYEKMQ (reference sequence). V lost 8 bases to trimming and J lost 4 bases; unmatched junction nucleotides: 6. CDR3 loop: CASRAGVGTGELFF. The CDR3 coding sequence is TGTGCCAGCCGAGCGGGGGTGGGCACCGGGGAGCTGTTTTTT.

The chain couples TRBV7-3 to TRBJ2-3, with 7 positions matching TRBD2. This CDR3 has 14 residues. The germline V gene has CDR1 SGHTA and CDR2 FQGTGA. After removal of 5 bases from V and 0 bases from J, the junction contained 2 bases not matched to a gene. The CDR3 bases are TGTGCCAGCAGCGATAGCGGGAGCACAGATACGCAGTATTTT. As protein: CASSDSGSTDTQYF.

The chain is built from TRBV6-5 and TRBJ1-2; the D gene is possibly TRBD1 (6 bases). The V end lost 4 bases, the J end lost 4 bases, and 16 bases lay between the germline ends. This CDR3 is built from 15 residues. Per germline, CDR1 MNHEY and CDR2 SVGAGI. The DNA of the CDR3 is TGTGCCAGCAGTTTGCAGGGGCGCTCGGGCTATGGCTACACCTTC. This sequence encodes CASSLQGRSGYGYTF.

Only a few counts were recorded for this clone. The chain has TRBV28 and TRBJ2-5, with no clear D. V shed 4 bases and J shed 6 bases, with 9 bases lying between them. The length of the CDR3 is 12 residues. Germline assignment: CDR1 MDHEN and CDR2 SYDVKM. CDR3: CASSSGLKTQYF. CDR3 bases: TGTGCCAGCAGTTCTGGGCTGAAGACCCAGTACTTC. The entire variable domain, with the rest obtained from reference TRBV28 and TRBJ2-5, is as follows: DVKVTQSSRYLVKRTGEKVFLECVQDMDHENMFWYRQDPGLGLRLIYFSYDVKMKEKGDIPEGYSVSREKKERFSLILESASTNQTSMYLCASSSGLKTQYFGPGTRLLVL.